Included here is one T cell receptor (beta chain) sequence, with context. Its antigen remains unidentified. Germline-derived CDR1 and CDR2 are SGHTA and FQGNSA. This CDR3 comprises 15 residues. V shed 1 base and J 6 bases; nucleotides not matched to a gene: 4. TCR beta VDJ combinations and CDR3 sequences were profiled from genomic DNA. TCRdb independently ran MiXCR on the reads; one entry per CDR3 protein. The repertoire includes about 180,000 distinct CDR3 sequences, just over 45% of them detected once, and about 2.9% sits in the top ten. This sample stems from a study of CD8+CD57+ T cells in acquired aplastic anemia. About the study: Sorted CD4+ and CD8+ cells gave an average of about 3 ug of DNA. Study-wide findings and caveats: Shared by patients and controls, 25 to 35 CD8+ CDR3s were abundant in patients.

The chain recombines TRBV7-2 with TRBJ1-4; 8 positions match TRBD1. The specimen sequenced was sorted CD4+, CD8+, or CD8+CD57+ T cells (not recorded which) from PBMCs. The receptor comes from a human donor in good health. The CDR3 bases are TGTGCCAGCAGCTTAGTCAGGGGGCTTCATGAAAAACTGTTTTTT. Its translation: CASSLVRGLHEKLFF.